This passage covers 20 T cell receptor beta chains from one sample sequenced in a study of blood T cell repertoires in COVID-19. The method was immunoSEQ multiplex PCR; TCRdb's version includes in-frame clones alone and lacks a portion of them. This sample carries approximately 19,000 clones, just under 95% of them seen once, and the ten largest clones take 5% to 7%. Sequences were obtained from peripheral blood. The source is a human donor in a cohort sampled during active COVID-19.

DNA for the CDR3: TGTGCCATCCGCCCGGGACTAGGCTACGAGCAGTACTTC. This codes for CAIRPGLGYEQYF. The genes are TRBV6-2 or TRBV6-3 and TRBJ2-7, with 8 bases identical to TRBD2. Trimming removed 10 bases from V and 3 bases from J; junction bases left unmatched: 8. This CDR3 spans 13 amino acids. Germline lookup yields CDR1 MNHEY and CDR2 SVGEGT.

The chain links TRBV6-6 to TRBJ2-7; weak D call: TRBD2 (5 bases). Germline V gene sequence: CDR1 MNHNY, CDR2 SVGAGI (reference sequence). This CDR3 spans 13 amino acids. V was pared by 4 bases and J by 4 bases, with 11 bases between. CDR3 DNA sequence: TGTGCCAGCAGTTTGAATCGGGGTTACGAGCAGTACTTC. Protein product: CASSLNRGYEQYF.

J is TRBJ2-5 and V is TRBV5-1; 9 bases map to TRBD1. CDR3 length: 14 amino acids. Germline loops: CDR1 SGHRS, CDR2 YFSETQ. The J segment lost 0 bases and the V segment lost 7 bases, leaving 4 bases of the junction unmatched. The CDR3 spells CASGQGTDQETQYF. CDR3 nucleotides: TGCGCCAGCGGACAGGGGACCGACCAAGAGACCCAGTACTTC.

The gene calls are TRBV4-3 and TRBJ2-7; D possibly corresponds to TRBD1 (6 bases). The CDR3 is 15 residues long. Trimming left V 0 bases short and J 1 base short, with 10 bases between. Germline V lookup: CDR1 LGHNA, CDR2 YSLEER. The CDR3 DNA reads TGCGCCAGCAGCCAAGATGGAACAGGGTCCTACGAGCAGTACTTC. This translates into CASSQDGTGSYEQYF.

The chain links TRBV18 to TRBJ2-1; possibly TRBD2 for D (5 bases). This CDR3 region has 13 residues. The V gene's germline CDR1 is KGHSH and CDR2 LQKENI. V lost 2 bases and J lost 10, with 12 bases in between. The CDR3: CASSPNEGLEQFF. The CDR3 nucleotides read TGTGCCAGCTCACCAAACGAGGGTTTGGAGCAGTTCTTC.

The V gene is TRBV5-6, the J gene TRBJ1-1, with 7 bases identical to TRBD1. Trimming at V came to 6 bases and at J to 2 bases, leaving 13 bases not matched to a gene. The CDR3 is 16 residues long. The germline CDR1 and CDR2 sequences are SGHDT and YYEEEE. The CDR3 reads CASKVGGPLSNTEAFF. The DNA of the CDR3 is TGTGCCAGCAAGGTAGGGGGCCCGCTGAGTAACACTGAAGCTTTCTTT.

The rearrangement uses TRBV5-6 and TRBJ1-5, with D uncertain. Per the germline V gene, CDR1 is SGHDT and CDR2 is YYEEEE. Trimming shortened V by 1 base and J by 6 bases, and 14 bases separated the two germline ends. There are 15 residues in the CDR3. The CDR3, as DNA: TGTGCCAGCAGCTTGACCGGAGTTCCGAGTCAGCCCCAGCATTTT. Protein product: CASSLTGVPSQPQHF.

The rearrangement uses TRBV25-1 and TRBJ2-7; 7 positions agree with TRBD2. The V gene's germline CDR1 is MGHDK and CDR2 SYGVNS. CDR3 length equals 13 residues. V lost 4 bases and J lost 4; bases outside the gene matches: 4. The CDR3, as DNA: TGTGCCAGCAGTGTTGGGGGGGGTTACGAGCAGTACTTC. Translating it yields CASSVGGGYEQYF.

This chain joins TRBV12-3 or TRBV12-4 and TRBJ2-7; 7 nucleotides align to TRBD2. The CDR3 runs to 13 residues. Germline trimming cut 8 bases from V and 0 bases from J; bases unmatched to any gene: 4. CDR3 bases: TGTGCCAGCGGAGCGGGGCCCTCCTACGAGCAGTACTTC. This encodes CASGAGPSYEQYF.

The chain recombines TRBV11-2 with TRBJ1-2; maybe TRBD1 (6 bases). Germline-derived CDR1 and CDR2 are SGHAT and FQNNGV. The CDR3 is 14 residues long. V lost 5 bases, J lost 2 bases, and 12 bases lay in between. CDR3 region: CASSPGHLNYGYTF. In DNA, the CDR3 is TGTGCCAGCAGCCCGGGACACCTAAACTATGGCTACACCTTC.

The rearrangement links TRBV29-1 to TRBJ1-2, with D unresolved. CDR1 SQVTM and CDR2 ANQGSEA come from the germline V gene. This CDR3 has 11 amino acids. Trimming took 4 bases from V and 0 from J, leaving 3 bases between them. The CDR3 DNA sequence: TGCAGCGTTGCTTCTAACTATGGCTACACCTTC. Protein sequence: CSVASNYGYTF. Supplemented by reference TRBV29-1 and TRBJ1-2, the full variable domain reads SAVISQKPSRDICQRGTSLTIQCQVDSQVTMMFWYRQQPGQSLTLIATANQGSEATYESGFVIDKFPISRPNLTFSTLTVSNMSPEDSSIYLCSVASNYGYTFGSGTRLTVV.

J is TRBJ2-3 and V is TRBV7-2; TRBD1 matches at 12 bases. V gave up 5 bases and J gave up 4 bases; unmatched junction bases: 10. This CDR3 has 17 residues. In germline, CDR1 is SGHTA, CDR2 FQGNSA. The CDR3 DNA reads TGTGCCAGCAGCCACGGGGACAGGGGGCAAGTCGCAGATACGCAGTATTTT. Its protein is CASSHGDRGQVADTQYF.

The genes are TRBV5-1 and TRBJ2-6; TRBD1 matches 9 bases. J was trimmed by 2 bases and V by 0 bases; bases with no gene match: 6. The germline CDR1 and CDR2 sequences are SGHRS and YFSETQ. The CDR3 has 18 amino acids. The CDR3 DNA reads TGCGCCAGCAGCTTGGAGGACAGGGGTTCTGCTGGGGCCAACGTCCTGACTTTC. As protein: CASSLEDRGSAGANVLTF.

This CDR3 reads CASSSLPGRSTDTQYF. Written as DNA, the CDR3 is TGTGCCAGCAGCTCCCTGCCAGGTCGTAGCACAGATACGCAGTATTTT. The genes are TRBV11-2 and TRBJ2-3; D unresolved. V lost 4 bases, J lost 0 bases, and 14 bases lay in between. The CDR3 loop spans 16 amino acids. Germline CDR1 reads SGHAT; CDR2 reads FQNNGV.

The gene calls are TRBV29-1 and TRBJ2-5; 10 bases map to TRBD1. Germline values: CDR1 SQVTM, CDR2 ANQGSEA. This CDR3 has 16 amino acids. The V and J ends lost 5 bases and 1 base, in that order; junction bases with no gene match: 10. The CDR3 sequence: CSVPTVDRGPQETQYF. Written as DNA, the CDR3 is TGCAGCGTTCCAACGGTAGACAGGGGGCCCCAAGAGACCCAGTACTTC.

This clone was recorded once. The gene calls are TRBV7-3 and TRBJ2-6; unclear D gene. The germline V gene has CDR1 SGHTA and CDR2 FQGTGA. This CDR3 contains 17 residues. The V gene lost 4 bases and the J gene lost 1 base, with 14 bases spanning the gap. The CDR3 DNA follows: TGTGCCAGCAGCTCTGCAGGTCCTACTTCTGGGGCCAACGTCCTGACTTTC. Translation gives CASSSAGPTSGANVLTF.

CDR3 region: CASSLRGGADTQYF. The CDR3 DNA reads TGTGCCAGCAGCTTAAGGGGGGGGGCAGATACGCAGTATTTT. The chain joins TRBV7-9 to TRBJ2-3; weak D call: TRBD2 (7 bases). The V end lost 2 bases, the J end lost 4 bases, and 10 bases lay between the germline ends. Germline CDR1 and CDR2: SEHNR and FQNEAQ (reference sequence). This CDR3 spans 14 amino acids. Together with reference TRBV7-9 and TRBJ2-3, the CDR3 gives the full variable domain: DTGVSQNPRHKITKRGQNVTFRCDPISEHNRLYWYRQTLGQGPEFLTYFQNEAQLEKSRLLSDRFSAERPKGSFSTLEIQRTEQGDSAMYLCASSLRGGADTQYFGPGTRLTVL.

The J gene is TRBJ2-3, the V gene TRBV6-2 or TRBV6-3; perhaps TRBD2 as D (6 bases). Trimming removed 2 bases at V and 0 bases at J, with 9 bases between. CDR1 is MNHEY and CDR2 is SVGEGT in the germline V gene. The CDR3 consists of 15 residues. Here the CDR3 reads CASSYGRESTDTQYF. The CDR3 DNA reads TGTGCCAGCAGTTACGGGCGGGAAAGCACAGATACGCAGTATTTT.

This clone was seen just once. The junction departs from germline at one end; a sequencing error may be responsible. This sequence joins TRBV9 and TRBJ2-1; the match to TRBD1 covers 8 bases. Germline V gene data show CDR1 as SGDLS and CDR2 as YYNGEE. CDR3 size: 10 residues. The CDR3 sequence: CASKGTGLIF. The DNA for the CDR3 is TGTGCCAGCAAGGGGACAGGTTTGATCTTC.

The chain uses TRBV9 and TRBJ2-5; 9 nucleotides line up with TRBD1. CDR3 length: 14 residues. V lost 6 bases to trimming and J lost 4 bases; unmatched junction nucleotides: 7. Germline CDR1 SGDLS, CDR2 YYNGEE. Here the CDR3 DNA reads TGTGCCAGCACCAGACAGGGGGAGGGAGAGACCCAGTACTTC. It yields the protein CASTRQGEGETQYF.